The rows below give T cell receptor beta chains drawn from one sample of a study of shared clonotypes between healthy human individuals. The protocol was immunoSEQ multiplex PCR, while the TCRdb copy is restricted to in-frame clones and leaves out a portion. The sample lists some 2,100,000 clones, roughly 95% seen once, with roughly 0.13% in the top ten. Material for sequencing was naive CD4+ T cells sorted from blood. These receptors all stem from a man in his late teens or twenties in good health. Each CDR3 is given with its conserved first and last residue. Fields, in order: J gene, V gene, CDR3 protein.

>TRBJ2-3|TRBV10-3
CATDQGTSSTDTQYF
>TRBJ2-1|TRBV11-3
CASSLTPPYNEQFF
>TRBJ1-3|TRBV4-1
CASSPGPKGAGGGNTIYF
>TRBJ1-2|TRBV4-3
CASSQEFRGGYGYTF
>TRBJ2-7|TRBV2
CASSVAPSGTYEQYF
>TRBJ1-1|TRBV19
CASSLQYMNTEAFF
>TRBJ2-7|TRBV6-6
CASSYGTIPYEQYF
>TRBJ2-7|TRBV12-5
CASGLGKADRIEQYF
>TRBJ1-4|TRBV5-1
CASSLALGATNEKLFF
>TRBJ2-2|TRBV2
CASSPTTGTPGELFF
>TRBJ2-7|TRBV5-1
CASSSWTGSYEQYF
>TRBJ2-7|TRBV28
CASQKLAGETYEQYF
>TRBJ2-3|TRBV5-6
CASRWAGTDTQYF
>TRBJ2-3|TRBV2
CASSEASHSTDTQYF
>TRBJ1-2|TRBV30
CAWSGTATANYGYTF
>TRBJ2-7|TRBV7-9
CASSRGGLAGYEQYF
>TRBJ1-6|TRBV6-5
CASSPGVVGSPLHF
>TRBJ1-2|TRBV6-1
CASSDRAVYYGYTF
>TRBJ2-5|TRBV6-1
CASSELKETQYF
>TRBJ1-3|TRBV6-1
CASSDYSGNTIYF
>TRBJ2-4|TRBV6-4
CASSDPHSGGLAKNIQYF
>TRBJ2-3|TRBV5-1
CASSLSDTQYF
>TRBJ2-5|TRBV4-2
CASSSPDDRQETQYF
>TRBJ2-7|TRBV2
CASRDDRGENEQYF
>TRBJ2-7|TRBV18
CASSPTTGSYEQYF
>TRBJ2-2|TRBV9
CASSREGLARNTGELFF
>TRBJ2-7|TRBV6-1
CASSRQDLPYEQYF
>TRBJ1-1|TRBV5-1
CASSLKERHEAFF
>TRBJ2-7|TRBV5-6
CASSLGGQVYEQYF
>TRBJ1-1|TRBV2
CASSDEGDTEAFF
>TRBJ1-1|TRBV7-9
CASSRAGGERNTEAFF
>TRBJ1-4|TRBV30
CAWRGGRLTTNEKLFF
>TRBJ1-1|TRBV19
CASKGRVTEAFF
>TRBJ1-1|TRBV7-6
CASTSGPTYTEAFF
>TRBJ2-1|TRBV4-1
CASSQEKAYAGYNEQFF
>TRBJ1-1|TRBV19
CASSTGRVTEAFF
>TRBJ2-3|TRBV7-2
CASGTGYTDTQYF
>TRBJ1-5|TRBV28
CASSLPTGTGPQPQHF
>TRBJ2-7|TRBV11-1
CASSKDSQYEEQYF
>TRBJ1-5|TRBV2
CASSKVNQPQHF
>TRBJ1-1|TRBV4-3
CASSPSGLNTEAFF
>TRBJ2-3|TRBV29-1
CSSSTTDTQYF
>TRBJ2-3|TRBV11-3
CASSGGSSTDTQYF
>TRBJ2-7|TRBV14
CASSPVELTGHYEQYF
>TRBJ2-7|TRBV5-1
CASSLGELGYEQYF
>TRBJ1-2|TRBV11-3
CASSLGQSANYGYTF
>TRBJ1-5|TRBV5-1
CASSLEGQSNQPQHF
>TRBJ1-1|TRBV6-5
CASSPRGNTEAFF
>TRBJ2-3|TRBV5-1
CASSLVWSTDTQYF
>TRBJ1-4|TRBV19
CASSETGTANEKLFF
>TRBJ2-1|TRBV6-1
CASTRTEIEQFF
>TRBJ2-3|TRBV5-4
CASSSGLAGGYTDTQYF
>TRBJ1-3|TRBV7-2
CASSLVHLGNTIYF
>TRBJ2-1|TRBV28
CASSPRTSFYNEQFF
>TRBJ2-1|TRBV6-1
CASKGGGSSYNEQFF